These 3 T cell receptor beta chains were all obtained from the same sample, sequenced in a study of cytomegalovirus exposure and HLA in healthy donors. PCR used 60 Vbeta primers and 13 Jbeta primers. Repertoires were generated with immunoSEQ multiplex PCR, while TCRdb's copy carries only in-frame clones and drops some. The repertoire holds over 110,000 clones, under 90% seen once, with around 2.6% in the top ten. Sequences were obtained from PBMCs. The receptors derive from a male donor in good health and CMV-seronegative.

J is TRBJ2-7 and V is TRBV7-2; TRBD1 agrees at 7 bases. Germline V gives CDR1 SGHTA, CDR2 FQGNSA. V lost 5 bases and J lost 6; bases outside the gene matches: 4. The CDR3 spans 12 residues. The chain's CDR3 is CASSGRGSEQYF. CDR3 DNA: TGTGCCAGCAGCGGCAGGGGGAGCGAGCAGTACTTC. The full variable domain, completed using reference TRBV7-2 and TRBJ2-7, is GAGVSQSPSNKVTEKGKDVELRCDPISGHTALYWYRQSLGQGLEFLIYFQGNSAPDKSGLPSDRFSAERTGGSVSTLTIQRTQQEDSAVYLCASSGRGSEQYFGPGTRLTVT.

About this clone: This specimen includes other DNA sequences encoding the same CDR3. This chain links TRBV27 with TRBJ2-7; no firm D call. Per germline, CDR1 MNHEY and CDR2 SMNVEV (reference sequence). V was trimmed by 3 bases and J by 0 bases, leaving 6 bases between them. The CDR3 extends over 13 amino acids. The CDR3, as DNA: TGTGCCAGCAGTTTGGCTAGCTCCTACGAGCAGTACTTC. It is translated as CASSLASSYEQYF.

The CDR3 loop is CASSSKPGGDTEAFF. The CDR3 DNA sequence: TGCGCCAGCAGCTCTAAACCAGGGGGCGACACTGAAGCTTTCTTT. The V call is TRBV5-1, the J call TRBJ1-1; 8 bases fit TRBD1. This CDR3 is built from 15 residues. Germline trimming cut 3 bases from V and 3 bases from J; bases unmatched to any gene: 7. Per germline, CDR1 SGHRS and CDR2 YFSETQ.